This T cell receptor (beta chain) was sequenced in a study of metastatic and nonmetastatic thyroid tumors (dated by TCRdb to 2020 to 2021). General notes on the study: For patients with malignant and with benign thyroid disease, the researchers compared repertoires between peripheral blood samples and tumor or nodule tissue samples.

This clone was seen repeatedly, ten times or more. Its antigen target is currently unknown. This clone may be a read error of a much larger clone one base away. Before undergoing thyroid surgery, none of the patients had been given any kind of treatment. The study retrospectively analysed patient clinical samples collected from about 2012 to 2018 using T-cell receptor beta sequencing. Reading from cysteine to phenylalanine, the CDR3 counts 14 amino acids. Only CDR3 DNA is held: 42 bases, read in frame from base 1. CDR1 and CDR2 were assigned from the germline V gene as SGHDT and YYEEEE. General findings and caveats noted by the study authors: In both blood and tumor samples, TCR beta diversity was reported to be significantly higher in malignant tumors than in benign nodules.

Library generation was performed with PCR. The data were produced on an Illumina HiSeq 4000. The TCR beta-chain CDR3 region of each patient was profiled by high-throughput sequencing. Processing in the source paper ran as follows. CDR3 differences across clinicopathological groups were used to build a classifier for discriminating distant-metastatic papillary thyroid cancer patients. The Shannon index was used to assess repertoire diversity, and the Morisita-Horn index was used to assess tumor-blood repertoire similarity. The raw public reads went through TCRdb reprocessing: fastp at Q25, MiXCR clone calling, in-frame beta chains kept. It is TCRdb's table, rather than the study itself, that gives the V and J calls and clone size. The sample contains some 30,000 clones, about 10% of them found a single time. The ten top clones hold roughly 16% of the sample.

The sequencing input was blood. This clonotype was sampled from a female donor with papillary thyroid cancer or a benign thyroid nodule (not recorded which). Some clones in this sample may be carry-over from other donors' samples. The sequence is built from TRBV5-6 and TRBJ1-3; TRBD1 might be the D gene, on 5 matching bases. The CDR3 amino acid sequence is: CASSFGDSGSTIYF. The DNA sequence is given as TGTGCCAGCAGCTTTGGGGACTCTGGAAGCACCATATATTTT.